The 11 T cell receptor beta chains presented below share a single source sample, sequenced in a study of T cell responses to AZD1222 COVID-19 vaccine. TCRdb keeps only in-frame clones here, not all; method: immunoSEQ multiplex PCR. The sample carries 95,000 to 100,000 clones, roughly 90% recorded once. Sequenced material: peripheral blood, taken on day 0 of AZD1222 vaccination. These receptors came from an adult in good health.

The J gene is TRBJ1-5, the V gene TRBV7-9, with D perhaps matching TRBD1 (5 bases). Germline loops: CDR1 SEHNR, CDR2 FQNEAQ (reference sequence). Trimming removed 1 base from V and 0 bases from J, with 7 bases in between. This CDR3 has 15 amino acids. This CDR3 reads CASSLGGHSNQPQHF. For the CDR3, the DNA is TGTGCCAGCAGCTTAGGCGGACATAGCAATCAGCCCCAGCATTTT.

The rearrangement joins TRBV28 to TRBJ1-5, with D tentatively TRBD1 (6 bases). Trimming left V 7 bases short and J 9 bases short, with 19 bases between. The CDR3 runs 14 residues. Looked up from germline, CDR1 is MDHEN and CDR2 is SYDVKM. CDR3 nucleotide sequence: TGTGCCAGCACCACGGACAGTCTTCAGGGGCCCCAGCATTTT. It specifies CASTTDSLQGPQHF.

The CDR3 reads CASPGQGAVYGYTF. DNA for the CDR3: TGTGCCTCCCCGGGGCAGGGGGCCGTCTATGGCTACACCTTC. The chain carries TRBV30 and TRBJ1-2; 8 bases match TRBD1. Trimming cost V 7 bases and J 4 bases; bases outside gene matches: 11. The germline V gene has CDR1 GTSNPN and CDR2 SVGIG (reference sequence). CDR3 length: 14 residues.

This clone was observed a few times. The rearrangement uses TRBV19 and TRBJ2-1; 12 bases line up with TRBD2. Germline loops: CDR1 LNHDA, CDR2 SQIVND (reference sequence). The CDR3 is 16 residues long. V lost 5 bases to trimming and J lost 3 bases; unmatched junction nucleotides: 5. CDR3 sequence reads: CASSFGLAGYYNEQFF. As DNA, the CDR3 is TGTGCCAGTAGTTTCGGACTAGCGGGATACTACAATGAGCAGTTCTTC.

This clone was seen only a few times. The chain employs TRBV19 and TRBJ2-7; 11 bases are shared with TRBD1. The ends lost 2 bases at V and 5 bases at J; junction bases unmatched: 2. Germline assignment: CDR1 LNHDA and CDR2 SQIVND (reference sequence). The CDR3 runs 14 residues. CDR3 sequence: CASSIRTGGHEQYF. CDR3 nucleotide sequence: TGTGCCAGTAGTATACGGACAGGGGGCCACGAGCAGTACTTC.

The rearrangement links TRBV5-1 to TRBJ2-2; 14 nucleotides align to TRBD2. Germline trimming cut 4 bases from V and 4 bases from J; bases unmatched to any gene: 3. Germline lookup yields CDR1 SGHRS and CDR2 YFSETQ. The CDR3 runs 16 residues. The CDR3 DNA reads as TGCGCCAGCAGCGGGGGACTAGCGGGAGCCACCGGGGAGCTGTTTTTT. Its protein product is CASSGGLAGATGELFF.

The rearrangement joins TRBV11-3 to TRBJ2-2, with D hard to call. The CDR3 runs 12 residues. The germline V and J ends were trimmed by 1 base and 8 bases, with 5 bases remaining between them. The germline CDR1 and CDR2 sequences are SGHNT and YENEEA. The CDR3 nucleotides read TGTGCCAGCAGCTTAGCCGTTGGGGAGCTGTTTTTT. Amino acid sequence: CASSLAVGELFF.

The chain carries TRBV6-5 and TRBJ2-2, with a weak D call TRBD2 (6 bases). From germline, CDR1 is MNHEY and CDR2 SVGAGI. This CDR3 is 15 amino acids long. V lost 10 bases and J 6 bases, leaving 21 bases between the germline ends. CDR3 coding DNA: TGTGCCACCGTGAGGGAGTCCGGGGGATCCGGGGAGCTGTTTTTT. Its translation: CATVRESGGSGELFF.

The J gene is TRBJ1-4, the V gene TRBV27; the D is unclear. This CDR3 contains 14 residues. CDR1 is MNHEY, CDR2 SMNVEV, per germline (reference sequence). Trimming took 5 bases from V and 4 from J, leaving 11 bases between them. The CDR3 is CASSGGNYNEKLFF. The CDR3 DNA reads as TGTGCCAGCAGTGGTGGTAACTATAATGAAAAACTGTTTTTT.

V usage is TRBV6-1 and J usage is TRBJ2-7; no clear D. The CDR3 spans 12 residues. Trimming removed 2 bases from V and 6 bases from J, with 8 bases in between. CDR1 and CDR2 from the germline V gene are MNHNS and SASEGT. CDR3 DNA: TGTGCCAGCAGTGAACCCCCCGGCGAGCAGTACTTC. Encoded protein: CASSEPPGEQYF.

The chain couples TRBV5-8 to TRBJ1-1, with TRBD1 as a possible D gene (5 bases). Germline-derived CDR1 and CDR2 are SGHTS and YDEGEE. This CDR3 comprises 14 residues. V lost 2 bases and J 8 bases, leaving 16 bases between the germline ends. CDR3 sequence: CASSLRSQGSEAFF. The CDR3 DNA reads as TGTGCCAGCAGCTTAAGGAGCCAGGGATCCGAAGCTTTCTTT.